This TCR beta chain came from a study of shared T cell receptors in the human thymus. This CDR3 is built from 13 residues. The V gene's germline CDR1 is MNHEY and CDR2 SVGAGI. V dropped 6 bases and J dropped 0 bases, with 6 bases sitting between them. This clone has a handful of counts. Measured with immunoSEQ multiplex PCR; TCRdb has only the in-frame clones, and not every one. The profile shows about 610,000 clones, around 87% of them singletons. These sequences were also reported in another study, on human thymus T cells. That source notes: Resections obtained during corrective heart surgery supplied the thymus tissue. Among unrelated individuals, related research reported thymic repertoires that overlapped highly.

V usage is TRBV6-5 and J usage is TRBJ2-1, with a possible D match to TRBD2 (6 bases). The sequence derives from a boy in the first two years of life with a congenital heart defect. The sequenced material came from thymocytes. In DNA, the CDR3 is TGTGCCAGCAGCGGGAGCTCCTACAATGAGCAGTTCTTC. Residues: CASSGSSYNEQFF.